This T cell receptor (beta chain) derives from a study of beta chain features in type 1 diabetes. The overall study: Patient and healthy donor groups were alike in age, gender and cell yields.

The study reverse transcribed the entire isolated RNA, so it sequenced expressed TCRB transcripts. Some clones are missing from TCRdb's copy, which holds only in-frame ones; the method was immunoSEQ multiplex PCR. The sample has some 700,000 clones; roughly an eighth are singletons. General observations from the study: The naive, central memory and Treg TCRB repertoires showed an apparent similarity that was greater among patients than among healthy donors. Researchers report that Type 1 diabetes patients had moderately but significantly shorter TCRB CDR3s across all four CD4+ subsets. Fewer insertions but more deletions were seen at VDJ junctions in type 1 diabetes patients. A possible short-template PCR bias applies equally to patients and controls.

Concerning this clone itself: No antigen is known for it.

This CDR3 spans 15 amino acids. CDR1 and CDR2 (germline): MNHNS, SASEGT. Between the trimmed V and J ends, which lost 7 bases and 2 bases, there was a span of 15 bases. The sequence was obtained from a young man with type 1 diabetes. Sequenced input: naive CD4+ T cells from blood. The chain employs TRBV6-1 and TRBJ1-5; D possibly corresponds to TRBD1 (5 bases). The CDR3 region has the DNA TGTGCCAGCAAATGGGGCCAGGGAGGCAATCAGCCCCAGCATTTT. Protein: CASKWGQGGNQPQHF.